This T cell receptor (beta chain) was sequenced during a study of a mutant IDH1 vaccine in newly diagnosed glioma. The wider study: Treated patients had a mean age of approximately 40 years and a sex split that was approximately 62% male and approximately 40% female.

Time point indicated: week 47, end of study. Topical imiquimod was applied with each vaccine dose, which held 300 ug of mutant IDH1 20-mer peptide. Some clones are missing from TCRdb's copy, which holds only in-frame ones; the method was immunoSEQ multiplex PCR. Among some 62,000 clones listed, 83% were seen once. Trimming removed 0 bases from V and 4 bases from J; junction bases left unmatched: 6. The CDR3 extends over 16 amino acids. Germline CDR1 and CDR2: MNHEY and SVGAGI. This clone showed up just once. Its target is not known. This chain uses TRBV6-5 with TRBJ2-1, with TRBD1 matching 7 bases. The starting material was PBMCs, obtained from a glioma patient whose treatment included an IDH1 peptide vaccine. The clonotype originates from a man younger than 40 with glioma. The CDR3 sequence is CASSYSVTGSYNEQFF. CDR3 coding DNA: TGTGCCAGCAGTTACTCTGTGACAGGGAGTTACAATGAGCAGTTCTTC.